The entry below describes one TCR beta chain. The data belong to a study of T cell responses to AZD1222 COVID-19 vaccine. The assay was immunoSEQ multiplex PCR, and TCRdb's table has in-frame clones only and misses some. The sample lists about 85,000 clones, 88% occurring once. This CDR3 has 15 residues. Germline lookup yields CDR1 LGHNA and CDR2 YNFKEQ. After removal of 3 bases from V and 0 bases from J, the junction contained 3 bases not matched to a gene. This receptor was obtained from an adult in good health. Sequenced here: peripheral blood, sampled on day 0 of AZD1222 vaccination. This chain uses TRBV4-2 with TRBJ2-7; 9 bases align to TRBD1. The CDR3 reads CASSQTGGISYEQYF. The CDR3 nucleotides are TGTGCCAGCAGCCAGACAGGGGGTATCTCCTACGAGCAGTACTTC.